The clone carrying this T cell receptor (beta chain) was counted between two and nine times. Antigen unknown. This CDR3 is 15 amino acids long. The J segment lost 5 bases and the V segment lost 1 base, leaving 5 bases of the junction unmatched. Unique molecular identifiers were affixed to discrete cDNA molecules within the library. TCRdb reprocessed the RACE reads with MiXCR, giving one entry per CDR3 protein. The sample contains 75,000 to 90,000 distinct CDR3 sequences, under 14% of which appear only once. This entry is derived from a study of human T cells and chemical hapten exposure. Time point meaning: patch test 3, about 24 weeks after DPC sensitization. The treatment is: therapeutic diphenylcyclopropenone sensitization with weekly scalp DPC. The study, taken as a whole, reports: No alteration of TCRs above 1 in 1000 frequency was seen with DPC sensitization.

V is TRBV12-3 or TRBV12-4 and J is TRBJ2-7; 10 nucleotides agree with TRBD1. Sequencing used whole blood, obtained in connection with sensitization to the hapten diphenylcyclopropenone (DPC). The clonotype originates from a woman aged 45 to 65 with alopecia areata. Some clones in this sample may be carry-over from other donors' samples. The CDR3: CASSLEGQGYDEQYF. CDR3 coding DNA: TGTGCCAGCAGTTTAGAGGGACAGGGGTACGACGAGCAGTACTTC.